This TCR beta chain was sequenced for a study of blood T cells in healthy people across ages. General observations from the study: Researchers report that TCR beta diversity correlated strongly with naive T cell percentage. TCR beta diversity per million T cells fell roughly linearly with age.

PCR was performed a second time for roughly 6 to 12 cycles using a sample-barcoded 5' primer and a J-beta primer mix. A tag from a template-switch adaptor with 12 random nucleotides marked each cDNA molecule. TCRdb processed the 5' RACE reads anew with MiXCR; each CDR3 protein has one entry. The repertoire consists of around 1,700,000 distinct CDR3 sequences, with 28% occurring once and the leading ten covering around 7.7%. A note on this clonotype: The antigen remains unidentified.

The germline gives CDR1 DFQATT, CDR2 SNEGSKA (reference sequence). The CDR3 sequence is 15 residues long. V shed 5 bases and J shed 1 base, with 17 bases lying between them. Ranging in age from roughly 6 to 100, the donors were healthy Caucasian individuals from Russia. The V gene is TRBV20-1, the J gene TRBJ1-1; tentatively, D is TRBD1 (6 bases). The TCR originated in a woman aged 25 to 39 in good health. Material: blood. CDR3 nucleotide sequence: TGCAGTGCTCCGATCCGGGACACGCAGAACACTGAAGCTTTCTTT. It codes for CSAPIRDTQNTEAFF.